The 28 T cell receptor beta chains in this list originate from one sample, sequenced in a study of regulatory T cells in long-lasting Graves disease. Assembly of TCR beta libraries relied on iRepertoire HTBI primers together with Arm-PCR of CDR3 regions. TCRdb re-called the multiplex PCR reads with MiXCR, one entry per CDR3 protein. This sample has over 500,000 distinct CDR3 sequences, with roughly 15% found just once. Time point meaning: newly diagnosed GD, antithyroid drugs for less than 3 months. RNA isolated from PBMCs was used to make the TCR library. These data also featured in a second study, about T cells in Graves' hyperthyroidism and ophthalmopathy.

The specimen comprised peripheral blood mononuclear cells (PBMCs), sampled at new diagnosis, from a patient treated with antithyroid drugs. All receptors derive from a woman aged 30 to 39 with Graves disease.

The sample holds many counts of this clonotype. V gene TRBV5-1 combines with J gene TRBJ1-1; 7 bases are a match to TRBD1. This CDR3 is built from 13 residues. Per germline, CDR1 SGHRS and CDR2 YFSETQ. V gave up 3 bases and J gave up 6 bases; unmatched junction bases: 5. The CDR3 sequence is CASSSGQAAEAFF. The CDR3 DNA reads TGCGCCAGCAGCTCCGGACAGGCGGCTGAAGCTTTCTTT. Full variable domain (missing parts from reference TRBV5-1 and TRBJ1-1): KAGVTQTPRYLIKTRGQQVTLSCSPISGHRSVSWYQQTPGQGLQFLFEYFSETQRNKGNFPGRFSGRQFSNSRSEMNVSTLELGDSALYLCASSSGQAAEAFFGQGTRLTVV.

Many counts were recorded for this clonotype. The rearrangement joins TRBV6-2 or TRBV6-3 to TRBJ1-5; tentatively, D is TRBD1 (6 bases). The germline V gene has CDR1 MNHEY and CDR2 SVGEGT. V was pared by 5 bases and J by 0 bases, with 17 bases between. The CDR3 is 17 amino acids. The CDR3 bases are TGTGCCAGCAGTCGAAGGACAGAGTCATATAGCAATCAGCCCCAGCATTTT. Its protein is CASSRRTESYSNQPQHF.

The rearrangement uses TRBV7-2 and TRBJ2-7, with D hard to call. The length of the CDR3 is 14 residues. CDR1 is SGHTA, CDR2 FQGNSA, per germline. Trimming shortened V by 7 bases and J by 4 bases, and 17 bases separated the two germline ends. DNA for the CDR3: TGTGCCAGCAAAAGTGGCAGTACCGAATACGAGCAGTACTTC. This encodes CASKSGSTEYEQYF.

This clonotype was seen ten or more times. The CDR3 loop reads CASRRQQGVSTDTQYF. CDR3 DNA: TGTGCCAGCAGGAGACAGCAGGGCGTTAGCACAGATACGCAGTATTTT. The chain combines TRBV28 with TRBJ2-3; possibly TRBD1 for D (5 bases). V was trimmed by 6 bases and J by 0 bases, leaving 16 bases between them. Per the germline V gene, CDR1 is MDHEN and CDR2 is SYDVKM. The CDR3 covers 16 residues.

This clonotype was observed at least ten times. The chain carries TRBV2 and TRBJ2-7, with D unclear. Germline values: CDR1 SNHLY, CDR2 FYNNEI. This CDR3 region has 15 residues. V was cut by 0 bases and J by 1 base, with 10 bases left in between. The CDR3 nucleotides are TGTGCCAGCAGTGAAGCGCTTGCGGCTTCCTACGAGCAGTACTTC. Translation gives CASSEALAASYEQYF.

This clonotype occurred many times. This sequence joins TRBV5-5 and TRBJ2-7; 7 bases match TRBD1. The CDR3 spans 15 residues. Losses at the gene ends were 2 bases for V and 5 bases for J; bases not matched to a gene: 10. CDR1 and CDR2 (germline): SGHKS, YYEKEE (reference sequence). The DNA for the CDR3 is TGTGCCAGCAGCTTAGCCCTTACAGGGGTCCACGAGCAGTACTTC. Amino acids: CASSLALTGVHEQYF.

This clonotype occurred many times. The chain employs TRBV20-1 and TRBJ2-3, with TRBD2 matching 10 bases. Trimming at V came to 1 base and at J to 3 bases, leaving 10 bases not matched to a gene. Germline-derived CDR1 and CDR2 are DFQATT and SNEGSKA (reference sequence). The length of the CDR3 is 17 residues. DNA of the CDR3: TGCAGTGCTAGAGGTCGAAAAGCGGGAGGGTTAACAGATACGCAGTATTTT. It is translated as CSARGRKAGGLTDTQYF.

This chain connects TRBV20-1 to TRBJ1-1, with D tentatively TRBD1 (6 bases). Germline loops: CDR1 DFQATT, CDR2 SNEGSKA (reference sequence). The V end was cut by 6 bases, the J end by 10 bases, with 15 bases between. This CDR3 has 11 amino acids. This CDR3 reads CSANSDRIAFF. CDR3 coding DNA: TGCAGTGCCAACTCGGACAGAATAGCTTTCTTT.

This clonotype showed up just a few times. The chain combines TRBV20-1 with TRBJ2-1, with TRBD2 identical over 10 bases. The CDR3 sequence is 14 residues long. V lost 7 bases, J lost 9 bases, and 12 bases stayed unmatched. The germline gives CDR1 DFQATT, CDR2 SNEGSKA (reference sequence). As DNA, the CDR3 is TGCAGTGTCGGGGGGTCTAGCGGGAGTGGTGAGCAGTTCTTC. Translated, it gives CSVGGSSGSGEQFF.

This clonotype was picked up many times. The rearrangement uses TRBV5-1 and TRBJ2-3; 11 bases align to TRBD2. This CDR3 has 17 amino acids. The trim removed 6 bases at V and 4 bases at J, leaving 13 bases unmatched. Germline CDR1 is SGHRS and CDR2 is YFSETQ. The CDR3 coding sequence is TGCGCCAGCACTGCGACTCTAGCGGGAGGACCCCCAGATACGCAGTATTTT. Its translation: CASTATLAGGPPDTQYF.

This clonotype was seen repeatedly, ten times or more. This chain uses TRBV2 with TRBJ1-6; D call uncertain. The germline V gene has CDR1 SNHLY and CDR2 FYNNEI. The CDR3 is made up of 18 amino acids. The V end was cut by 6 bases, the J end by 8 bases, with 26 bases between. In nucleotides, the CDR3 is TGTGCCAGCAGGGTTGATAGGACGCACCAAACTGGGGATTCACCCCTCCACTTT. Amino acid sequence: CASRVDRTHQTGDSPLHF.

This clonotype has just a few counts. J is TRBJ2-7 and V is TRBV20-1; TRBD2 is a possible D gene (6 bases). Germline-derived CDR1 and CDR2 are DFQATT and SNEGSKA (reference sequence). The V end lost 5 bases, the J end lost 4 bases, and 12 bases lay between the germline ends. This CDR3 has 12 residues. The CDR3 spells CSAGGMVYEQYF. The DNA of the CDR3 is TGCAGTGCTGGCGGGATGGTATACGAGCAGTACTTC.

This clonotype was observed a handful of times. The chain has TRBV5-8 and TRBJ2-5; TRBD1 might be the D (5 bases). Germline CDR1 is SGHTS and CDR2 is YDEGEE. This CDR3 comprises 13 residues. Trimming pared 5 bases from V and 5 bases from J, leaving 13 bases between. CDR3 DNA: TGTGCCAGCAGGGTGCAGGGTATCGAGACCCAGTACTTC. It yields the protein CASRVQGIETQYF.

This clonotype was found a few times. The chain recombines TRBV10-3 with TRBJ1-1, with D hard to call. Germline CDR1 reads ENHRY; CDR2 reads SYGVKD. Trimming took off 7 bases at V and 5 bases at J, with 14 bases between the two ends. This CDR3 spans 13 amino acids. The CDR3 DNA follows: TGTGCCATCAAGTCTACTTCGGGAACTGAAGCTTTCTTT. It codes for CAIKSTSGTEAFF.

Many counts were recorded for this clonotype. The rearrangement joins TRBV11-2 to TRBJ1-5, with 7 bases lining up with TRBD1. Per the germline V gene, CDR1 is SGHAT and CDR2 is FQNNGV. Trimming cost V 6 bases and J 0 bases; bases outside gene matches: 8. This CDR3 comprises 16 residues. The CDR3 bases are TGTGCCAGCAGTTCACGAGGACAGGCTAGCAATCAGCCCCAGCATTTT. It yields the protein CASSSRGQASNQPQHF.

This clonotype was seen repeatedly, ten times or more. The rearrangement links TRBV14 to TRBJ2-1, with 9 bases that match TRBD1. The trim removed 4 bases at V and 8 bases at J, leaving 6 bases unmatched. Looked up from germline, CDR1 is SGHDN and CDR2 is FVKESK. This CDR3 has 14 residues. This CDR3 is CASSPGQGFDEQFF. In nucleotides, the CDR3 is TGTGCCAGCAGCCCGGGACAGGGATTCGATGAGCAGTTCTTC.

This clonotype was counted many times. The chain has TRBV3-1 and TRBJ1-4, with unresolved D. CDR1 LGHDT and CDR2 YNNKEL come from the germline V gene (reference sequence). The CDR3 loop spans 13 amino acids. Trimming took 2 bases from V and 6 from J, leaving 7 bases between them. The CDR3 here is CASSQRHDEKLFF. In DNA, the CDR3 is TGTGCCAGCAGCCAACGACACGATGAAAAACTGTTTTTT. The full variable domain, completed using reference TRBV3-1 and TRBJ1-4, is DTAVSQTPKYLVTQMGNDKSIKCEQNLGHDTMYWYKQDSKKFLKIMFSYNNKELIINETVPNRFSPKSPDKAHLNLHINSLELGDSAVYFCASSQRHDEKLFFGSGTQLSVL.

This clonotype was picked up a small number of times. A much larger clone sits a single nucleotide away, making a read error possible. The chain uses TRBV9 and TRBJ1-1; no definite D call. V was pared by 1 base and J by 1 base, with 5 bases between. There are 13 residues in the CDR3. Germline V CDR1 and CDR2: SGDLS, YYNGEE. The CDR3 loop reads CASSVLENTEAFF. The CDR3 bases are TGTGCCAGCAGCGTATTGGAGAACACTGAAGCTTTCTTT.

Many counts were recorded for this clonotype. The chain links TRBV7-9 to TRBJ2-7; 13 bases are shared with TRBD2. Germline V gene lookup returns CDR1 SEHNR and CDR2 FQNEAQ (reference sequence). V lost 5 bases and J lost 5; bases outside the gene matches: 3. The CDR3 runs 14 residues. The CDR3 coding sequence is TGTGCCAGCAGCACCGGACTAGCGGGAGACGAGCAGTACTTC. Its protein product is CASSTGLAGDEQYF.

This chain uses TRBV7-9 with TRBJ2-7; D tentatively reads TRBD1 or TRBD2 (7 bases each). Germline CDR1 and CDR2: SEHNR and FQNEAQ (reference sequence). V lost 4 bases and J 3 bases, leaving 19 bases between the germline ends. This CDR3 has 16 amino acids. The CDR3 DNA is TGTGCCAGCAGCTCCCAGGGGGGGGGGACTAACTACGAGCAGTACTTC. It is translated as CASSSQGGGTNYEQYF.

V gene TRBV28 combines with J gene TRBJ2-7; 10 bases are shared with TRBD1. This CDR3 has 13 amino acids. The V gene end was trimmed by 6 bases and the J gene end by 9 bases; junction bases not matched to a gene: 8. The germline gives CDR1 MDHEN, CDR2 SYDVKM. DNA of the CDR3: TGTGCCAGCAGAAGGGACAGGGGCCTGGGGCAGTACTTC. As protein: CASRRDRGLGQYF.

This clonotype was recorded at least ten times. V is TRBV6-1 and J is TRBJ1-1; 7 nucleotides agree with TRBD1. This CDR3 region has 17 residues. J lost 1 base, V lost 6 bases, and 14 bases had no gene match. The germline gives CDR1 MNHNS, CDR2 SASEGT. CDR3 in amino acids: CASRVWGRGGQNTEAFF. The CDR3 nucleotides read TGTGCCAGCAGGGTCTGGGGCAGGGGGGGCCAGAACACTGAAGCTTTCTTT.

This rearrangement joins TRBV9 to TRBJ2-1, with 8 bases identical to TRBD2. Germline V gives CDR1 SGDLS, CDR2 YYNGEE. The ends lost 4 bases at V and 7 bases at J; junction bases unmatched: 16. The CDR3 is 17 residues long. CDR3 bases: TGTGCCAGCAGCCCTGAGTCCGGGACCACGGGAGGGAATGAGCAGTTCTTC. Translating it yields CASSPESGTTGGNEQFF.

This clonotype was found a few times. V usage is TRBV18 and J usage is TRBJ2-7; possible D gene TRBD1, 5 bases. The CDR3 sequence is 13 residues long. Trimming removed 5 bases from V and 0 bases from J, with 8 bases in between. Germline CDR1 is KGHSH and CDR2 is LQKENI. The CDR3 sequence: CASSFDSSYEQYF. In nucleotides, the CDR3 is TGTGCCAGCTCATTCGACAGCTCCTACGAGCAGTACTTC.

Only a few counts were recorded for this clonotype. V gene TRBV29-1 combines with J gene TRBJ1-5; TRBD1 aligns across 7 bases. Losses at the gene ends were 5 bases for V and 8 bases for J; bases not matched to a gene: 15. Germline loops: CDR1 SQVTM, CDR2 ANQGSEA. The CDR3 length is 15 residues. CDR3 sequence: CSVRSGQGGLEPQHF. CDR3 coding DNA: TGCAGCGTTCGATCGGGGCAGGGGGGTTTGGAGCCCCAGCATTTT.

This clonotype was seen ten or more times. The chain has TRBV28 and TRBJ2-7; tentatively, D is TRBD1 (6 bases). The V gene's germline CDR1 is MDHEN and CDR2 SYDVKM. Trimming left V 7 bases short and J 0 bases short, with 13 bases between. This CDR3 spans 14 amino acids. CDR3 residues: CASKARDNSYEQYF. The CDR3 nucleotides are TGTGCCAGCAAAGCCCGGGACAACTCCTACGAGCAGTACTTC.

V and J are TRBV19 and TRBJ1-1; 11 bases agree with TRBD1. CDR1 LNHDA and CDR2 SQIVND come from the germline V gene (reference sequence). CDR3 length equals 16 residues. Losses at the gene ends were 5 bases for V and 4 bases for J; bases not matched to a gene: 9. As DNA, the CDR3 is TGTGCCAGTAGTTCGAAATCCGGGACAGGGGGCACTGAAGCTTTCTTT. Translating gives CASSSKSGTGGTEAFF.

This clonotype was observed a handful of times. The V call is TRBV19, the J call TRBJ1-1, with D tentatively TRBD1 (6 bases). In germline, CDR1 is LNHDA, CDR2 SQIVND (reference sequence). V lost 3 bases, J lost 8 bases, and 22 bases lay in between. This CDR3 has 16 residues. The CDR3 DNA reads as TGTGCCAGTAGTATGGGGGCTCGAGACGGAGGTAGGGAAGCTTTCTTT. Amino acid sequence: CASSMGARDGGREAFF.